This T cell receptor (beta chain) was obtained from a study of T-cell reconstitution after alpha-beta-depleted transplantation in children (dated by TCRdb to the mid-2010s). A note on the overall study: The study quantitatively tracked T-cell immune reconstitution after TCRalphabeta/CD19-depleted allogeneic hematopoietic cell transplantation in children using TCR repertoire profiling.

This clonotype showed up just a few times. No antigen is known for it. Base qualities are not at hand, and no much larger clone is one base apart. At the junction V is shortened by 4 bases and J by 3 bases, with 9 bases in between. The CDR3 has 13 amino acids, counting the end cysteine and phenylalanine. The retained sequence is limited to the CDR3, 39 bases, with the frame set at the first base. The germline V gene provides CDR1 MNHEY and CDR2 SVGAGI. The method was PCR. The sample was run on an Illumina HiSeq 2500. To normalize quantification of the TCRbeta repertoire, the TCR libraries were built with molecular barcoding that relied on unique molecular identifiers. TCRdb trimmed public reads at Q25 via fastp, called clones via MiXCR and kept in-frame beta chains. Every distinct CDR3 protein forms one entry, paired with its most common genes and DNA. The table for this sample lists roughly 100,000 distinct CDR3 sequences; 6% to 9% of them were counted only once. Approximately 16% of the sample is in the top ten clones.

The treatment or condition label for this specimen denotes: allogeneic hematopoietic cell transplantation with graft depleted of TCRalphabeta T cells and CD19 B cells. Transplant recipients were children who received TCRalphabeta/CD19-depleted allogeneic hematopoietic cell grafts. Overall study outcomes, separate from this receptor: In some patients, high TCRbeta diversity at day 60 was attributed to recipient T cells and intrathymic progenitors that had survived conditioning. About two months after transplant, the apparently early recovery of alphabetaT-cell counts reportedly depended on just several hundred clones that had expanded rapidly and came from non-depleted graft cells. Over subsequent months, a decline in hyperexpanded clone frequencies was noted, and after one year, T-cell counts and TCRbeta diversity were mostly ascribed to newly produced T cells.

This clonotype was sampled from a boy aged 2 to 9 with acute lymphoblastic leukemia, due to receive a stem cell transplant. This sequence uses TRBV6-5 and TRBJ1-1; the D region possibly corresponds to TRBD1 (5 bases align). Sequencing was performed on PBMCs, taken before TCRalphabeta/CD19-depleted stem cell transplant. The nucleotides read TGTGCCAGCAGTTTCAGGGACGACACTGAAGCTTTCTTT. This sequence encodes CASSFRDDTEAFF.